This TCR beta chain was identified in a study of monozygotic twins with inflammatory bowel disease. This CDR3 has 15 amino acids. The germline gives CDR1 ENHRY, CDR2 SYGVKD. UMIs with a 6-nucleotide sample barcode were added by template switching. Reanalyzing the 5' RACE reads, TCRdb keeps one entry per CDR3 protein, without DNA. The specimen's table records 70,000 to 95,000 distinct CDR3 sequences. Notes on this clonotype: The antigen remains undetermined.

Findings of the study overall: There was no way to distinguish the different T cell subtypes. Patients received differing immunosuppressive treatments, which may have added variability to their repertoires.

The sample taken for sequencing was blood. J is TRBJ2-5 and V is TRBV10-3. The clonotype comes from a human donor with ulcerative colitis or Crohn's disease, or a healthy co-twin of an affected twin (not recorded which). This CDR3 reads CAISESPGTQETQYF.